What follows is one T cell receptor (beta chain) and its context. The antigen is undetermined. These data come from a study of human thymus T cells. All available leukocytes, rather than a set cell count, yielded the blood DNA. Germline lookup yields CDR1 SGHRS and CDR2 YFSETQ. This CDR3 comprises 15 residues. The ends were cut back, 4 bases at V and 3 bases at J, with 17 bases in the middle. TCRdb's table, derived via immunoSEQ multiplex PCR, lists solely in-frame clones and lacks some. The table records 55,000 to 70,000 clones, roughly 94% of them present only once. Findings and limits, study-wide: Thymic and blood repertoires appeared to display a bias in their usage of V and J genes.

The chain employs TRBV5-1 and TRBJ2-7; D not resolved. The clonotype was recovered from a boy under two years old with a congenital heart defect but otherwise immunologically healthy. Specimen: blood. The CDR3 here is CASSPLTLTGYEQYF. CDR3 nucleotide sequence: TGCGCCAGCAGCCCCTTGACGTTAACGGGCTACGAGCAGTACTTC. The full variable domain, rest sourced from reference TRBV5-1 and TRBJ2-7, is KAGVTQTPRYLIKTRGQQVTLSCSPISGHRSVSWYQQTPGQGLQFLFEYFSETQRNKGNFPGRFSGRQFSNSRSEMNVSTLELGDSALYLCASSPLTLTGYEQYFGPGTRLTVT.